The T cell receptor beta chain described here comes from a study of T cell responses to AZD1222 COVID-19 vaccine. Points from the study as a whole: Repertoires were sampled only after the peak T cell response.

The CDR3 loop spans 13 amino acids. CDR1 and CDR2 (germline): SGHTA, FQGNSA. Trimming took 1 base from V and 1 from J, leaving 4 bases between them. Regarding this clone: Its specificity is unknown.

The repertoire was sequenced with immunoSEQ multiplex PCR; TCRdb's copy has only in-frame clones and lacks some. The table lists 130,000 to 150,000 clones, roughly 91% of them singletons, with around 1.9% in the top ten. This clonotype originated in an adult in good health. Sample: peripheral blood, taken on day 0 of AZD1222 vaccination. The gene calls are TRBV7-2 and TRBJ1-1; D is undetermined. This CDR3 reads CASSLVKNTEAFF. The CDR3 nucleotides are TGTGCCAGCAGCTTAGTTAAGAACACTGAAGCTTTCTTT.